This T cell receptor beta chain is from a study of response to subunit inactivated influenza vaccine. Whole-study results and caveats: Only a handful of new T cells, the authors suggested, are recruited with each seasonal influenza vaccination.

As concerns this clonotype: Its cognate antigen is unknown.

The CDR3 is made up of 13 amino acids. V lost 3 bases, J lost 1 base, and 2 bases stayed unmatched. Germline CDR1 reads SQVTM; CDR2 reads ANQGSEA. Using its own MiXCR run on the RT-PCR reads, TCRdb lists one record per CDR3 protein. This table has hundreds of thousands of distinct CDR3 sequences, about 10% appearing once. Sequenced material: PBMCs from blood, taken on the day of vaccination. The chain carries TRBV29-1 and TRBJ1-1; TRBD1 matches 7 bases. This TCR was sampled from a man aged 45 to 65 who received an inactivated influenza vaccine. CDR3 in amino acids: CSVEDRRNTEAFF. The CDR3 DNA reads TGCAGCGTTGAGGACAGGCGGAACACTGAAGCTTTCTTT.